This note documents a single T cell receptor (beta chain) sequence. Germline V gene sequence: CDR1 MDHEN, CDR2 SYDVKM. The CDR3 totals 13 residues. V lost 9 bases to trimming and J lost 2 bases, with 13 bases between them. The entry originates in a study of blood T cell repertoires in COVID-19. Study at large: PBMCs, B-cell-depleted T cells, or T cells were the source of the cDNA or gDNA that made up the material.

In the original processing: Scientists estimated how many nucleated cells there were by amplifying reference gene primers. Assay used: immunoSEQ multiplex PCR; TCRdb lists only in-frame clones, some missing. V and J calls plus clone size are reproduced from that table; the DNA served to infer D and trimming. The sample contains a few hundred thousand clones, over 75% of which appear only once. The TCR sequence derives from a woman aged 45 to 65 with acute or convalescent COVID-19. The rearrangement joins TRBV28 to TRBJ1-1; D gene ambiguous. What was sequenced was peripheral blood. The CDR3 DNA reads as TGTGCCAGTATGAACACCATCAACACTGAAGCTTTCTTT. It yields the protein CASMNTINTEAFF. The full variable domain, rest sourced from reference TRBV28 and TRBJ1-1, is DVKVTQSSRYLVKRTGEKVFLECVQDMDHENMFWYRQDPGLGLRLIYFSYDVKMKEKGDIPEGYSVSREKKERFSLILESASTNQTSMYLCASMNTINTEAFFGQGTRLTVV.